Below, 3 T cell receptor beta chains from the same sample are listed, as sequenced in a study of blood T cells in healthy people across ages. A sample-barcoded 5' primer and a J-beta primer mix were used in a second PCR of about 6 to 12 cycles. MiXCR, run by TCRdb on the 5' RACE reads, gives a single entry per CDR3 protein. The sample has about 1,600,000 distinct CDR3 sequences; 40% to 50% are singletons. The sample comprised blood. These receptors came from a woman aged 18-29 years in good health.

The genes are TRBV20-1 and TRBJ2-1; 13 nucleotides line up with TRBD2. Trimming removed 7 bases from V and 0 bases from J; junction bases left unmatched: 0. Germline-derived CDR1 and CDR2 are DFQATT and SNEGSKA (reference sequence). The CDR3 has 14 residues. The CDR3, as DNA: TGCAGTGGGACTAGCGGGGGCTCCTACAATGAGCAGTTCTTC. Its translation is CSGTSGGSYNEQFF.

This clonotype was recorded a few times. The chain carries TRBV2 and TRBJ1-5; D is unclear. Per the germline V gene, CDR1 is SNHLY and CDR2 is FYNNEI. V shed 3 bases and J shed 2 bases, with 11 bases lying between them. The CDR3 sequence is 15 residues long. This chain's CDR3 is CASSEWANGNQPQHF. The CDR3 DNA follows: TGTGCCAGCAGTGAGTGGGCGAATGGCAATCAGCCCCAGCATTTT.

The CDR3 sequence is CASRWETSGRYTGELFF. In DNA form, the CDR3 reads TGTGCCAGCAGGTGGGAGACTAGCGGGAGGTACACCGGGGAGCTGTTTTTT. The chain links TRBV6-7 to TRBJ2-2, with 13 bases aligning to TRBD2. TRBV6-7 is labeled an ORF, and its function is uncertain. The CDR3 extends over 17 amino acids. J lost 3 bases, V lost 6 bases, and 7 bases had no gene match.